Each of the 16 T cell receptor beta chains below was sequenced from the same sample in a study of cytomegalovirus exposure and HLA in healthy donors. The primer mix had 60 Vbeta and 13 Jbeta primers. Only in-frame clones appear in the TCRdb table, and some are missing; sequencing was by immunoSEQ multiplex PCR. The data contain about 170,000 clones, approximately 80% of them singletons. The sample was PBMCs. The receptors originated from a woman aged 50 to 65 in good health and CMV-seropositive.

V is TRBV4-3 and J is TRBJ2-5, with 10 bases matching TRBD2. There are 19 residues in the CDR3. The ends lost 3 bases at V and 4 bases at J; junction bases unmatched: 17. CDR1 LGHNA and CDR2 YSLEER come from the germline V gene. Here the CDR3 DNA reads TGCGCCAGCAGCCATCACTGGGGGGGGACCGGGACTAGCGTAGAGACCCAGTACTTC. The encoded protein is CASSHHWGGTGTSVETQYF.

The rearrangement uses TRBV30 and TRBJ1-5, with TRBD1 matching over 7 bases. CDR1 is GTSNPN, CDR2 SVGIG, per germline (reference sequence). This CDR3 is 15 amino acids long. The trim removed 0 bases at V and 5 bases at J, leaving 7 bases unmatched. This chain's CDR3 is CAWSVTRGPHQPQHF. CDR3 bases: TGTGCCTGGAGTGTAACGAGGGGGCCCCATCAGCCCCAGCATTTT. The variable domain in full, with the rest retrieved from reference TRBV30 and TRBJ1-5, is SQTIHQWPATLVQPVGSPLSLECTVEGTSNPNLYWYRQAAGRGLQLLFYSVGIGQISSEVPQNLSASRPQDRQFILSSKKLLLSDSGFYLCAWSVTRGPHQPQHFGDGTRLSIL.

The V and J genes are TRBV5-5 and TRBJ1-5; D uncertain. CDR1 and CDR2 (germline): SGHKS, YYEKEE (reference sequence). CDR3 length equals 13 residues. V gave up 4 bases and J gave up 6 bases, with 11 bases separating them. The DNA for the CDR3 is TGTGCCAGCAGCCTCACTTCCGTTCAGCCCCAGCATTTT. This encodes CASSLTSVQPQHF.

The V call is TRBV29-1, the J call TRBJ2-3; weak D call: TRBD1 (5 bases). The ends were cut back, 3 bases at V and 0 bases at J, with 16 bases in the middle. Germline-derived CDR1 and CDR2 are SQVTM and ANQGSEA. This CDR3 is built from 16 residues. Here the CDR3 reads CSVDRRQTASTDTQYF. The CDR3, as DNA: TGCAGCGTTGATCGCCGACAGACAGCTAGCACAGATACGCAGTATTTT.

The chain uses TRBV6-1 and TRBJ2-1; TRBD1 aligns across 8 bases. The germline CDR1 and CDR2 sequences are MNHNS and SASEGT. V gave up 6 bases and J gave up 9 bases; unmatched junction bases: 4. The CDR3 has 12 amino acids. CDR3 nucleotides: TGTGCCAGCAGCGCAGGGGGCGCTGAGCAGTTCTTC. Amino acids: CASSAGGAEQFF.

This clone was detected only once. CDR3 DNA: TGTGCCAGCAGCTTCCACTCAGGGAACACTGAAGCTTTCTTT. This encodes CASSFHSGNTEAFF. The V gene is TRBV11-3, the J gene TRBJ1-1; D is ambiguous. CDR1 is SGHNT and CDR2 is YENEEA in the germline V gene. Trimming cost V 3 bases and J 1 base, with 9 bases left between them. The CDR3 covers 14 residues.

CDR3 DNA sequence: TGTGCCAGTAGTATAACCGAGCGCCAGCCCCAGCATTTT. Its translation: CASSITERQPQHF. This chain joins TRBV19 and TRBJ1-5; no reliable D call. The CDR3 length is 13 residues. V lost 2 bases and J 7 bases, leaving 9 bases between the germline ends. Germline V gene data show CDR1 as LNHDA and CDR2 as SQIVND (reference sequence). Full variable domain (missing parts from reference TRBV19 and TRBJ1-5): DGGITQSPKYLFRKEGQNVTLSCEQNLNHDAMYWYRQDPGQGLRLIYYSQIVNDFQKGDIAEGYSVSREKKESFPLTVTSAQKNPTAFYLCASSITERQPQHFGDGTRLSIL.

Only a few counts were recorded for this clone. This rearrangement joins TRBV7-9 to TRBJ1-2; no clear D. Trimming stripped 2 bases from V and 10 bases from J, with 8 bases between. CDR3 length: 11 amino acids. Germline V gene sequence: CDR1 SEHNR, CDR2 FQNEAQ (reference sequence). The CDR3 sequence: CASSLKGDYTF. CDR3 nucleotide sequence: TGTGCCAGCAGCTTAAAGGGAGACTACACCTTC.

The genes are TRBV29-1 and TRBJ2-1, with D possibly being TRBD2 (5 bases). CDR1 and CDR2 (germline): SQVTM, ANQGSEA. The germline V and J ends were trimmed by 4 bases and 8 bases, with 12 bases remaining between them. This CDR3 has 12 residues. CDR3 sequence: CSVGASIHEQFF. In DNA form, the CDR3 reads TGCAGCGTTGGGGCTAGCATACATGAGCAGTTCTTC.

This chain links TRBV5-4 with TRBJ1-2; D is undetermined. Trimming cost V 3 bases and J 1 base, with 10 bases left between them. The germline V gene has CDR1 SGHNT and CDR2 YYREEE (reference sequence). The CDR3 consists of 14 residues. In DNA, the CDR3 is TGTGCCAGCAGCTCCTGGAGCGATAACTATGGCTACACCTTC. Translation: CASSSWSDNYGYTF.

The chain combines TRBV7-9 with TRBJ1-5; no firm D call. V lost 5 bases and J 4 bases, leaving 18 bases between the germline ends. The CDR3 extends over 16 amino acids. From germline, CDR1 is SEHNR and CDR2 FQNEAQ (reference sequence). The CDR3 protein is CASSNVPRQMNQPQHF. The DNA of the CDR3 is TGTGCCAGCAGCAACGTCCCCCGACAAATGAATCAGCCCCAGCATTTT.

The gene calls are TRBV15 and TRBJ1-3; weak D call: TRBD1 (5 bases). V shed 4 bases and J shed 0 bases, with 10 bases lying between them. The CDR3 is 15 amino acids. Germline V gene data show CDR1 as LNHNV and CDR2 as YYDKDF (reference sequence). CDR3 nucleotides: TGTGCCACCAGCACCGACGGGGGCTCTGGAAACACCATATATTTT. Its protein is CATSTDGGSGNTIYF.

The V gene is TRBV7-2, the J gene TRBJ1-1, with TRBD1 as a possible D gene (5 bases). The germline V gene has CDR1 SGHTA and CDR2 FQGNSA. Trimming cost V 0 bases and J 8 bases, with 13 bases left between them. This CDR3 region has 14 residues. DNA for the CDR3: TGTGCCAGCAGCTTAGCGGGGCAGGGTGAGGAAGCTTTCTTT. Amino acid sequence: CASSLAGQGEEAFF.

This chain uses TRBV7-9 with TRBJ2-2; D possibly corresponds to TRBD2 (7 bases). Germline loops: CDR1 SEHNR, CDR2 FQNEAQ (reference sequence). The germline V and J ends were trimmed by 2 bases and 0 bases, with 10 bases remaining between them. There are 16 residues in the CDR3. CDR3 nucleotide sequence: TGTGCCAGCAGCTTAAAGGGGGGGGCGAACACCGGGGAGCTGTTTTTT. Its translation: CASSLKGGANTGELFF.

This rearrangement joins TRBV18 to TRBJ2-5, with D unclear. The V gene's germline CDR1 is KGHSH and CDR2 LQKENI. This CDR3 is 15 amino acids long. With 3 bases removed from V and 2 bases from J, the gap between germline ends came to 13 bases. Written as DNA, the CDR3 is TGTGCCAGCTCACCTTCTGGGCCAGCTCAAGAGACCCAGTACTTC. It codes for CASSPSGPAQETQYF.

The chain is built from TRBV19 and TRBJ1-5; D unclear. Germline CDR1 LNHDA, CDR2 SQIVND (reference sequence). Trimming cost V 8 bases and J 0 bases, with 11 bases left between them. The CDR3 is 14 residues long. This CDR3 reads CASRKSYSNQPQHF. The CDR3 nucleotides read TGTGCCAGTCGTAAAAGCTATAGCAATCAGCCCCAGCATTTT.